The 7 T cell receptor beta chains below come from one sample, sequenced in a study of T cells in Graves' hyperthyroidism and ophthalmopathy (dated by TCRdb to the late 2010s). The library was obtained by multiplex PCR. TCRdb names Illumina HiSeq 2000 as the instrument used. TCR beta CDR3 regions were amplified from RNA transcripts. The TCR CDR3 was subjected to a first round of RT-PCR using the HTBI primer set and the Qiagen OneStep RT-PCR kit. The raw public data were reprocessed by TCRdb itself: fastp quality trimming at Q25, MiXCR clonotype calling, in-frame beta chains only. Entries that share a CDR3 protein sequence are merged under the most common genes and DNA. The sample has roughly 100,000 distinct CDR3 sequences on record, around 50% of them singletons. The ten largest clonotypes hold under 30% of the sample. The sequenced material came from blood. Receptor source: a man in his forties or fifties with Graves' hyperthyroidism.

Remarks on this clonotype: The CDR3 carries no conserved terminal phenylalanine or tryptophan, so it likely arises from a read error. The DNA is left out, because the CDR3 cannot be placed on it with certainty; the CDR3 is given as TCRdb lists it. This sequence joins TRBV10-1 and TRBJ2-3; the table's D call, TRBD2, was not checked against the DNA. CDR1 is WNHNN and CDR2 is SYGVQD in the germline V gene (reference sequence). The CDR3 is 11 residues long, ends included. The CDR3 loop is CASTVPGLAAS.

With regard to this clonotype: A junction boundary mismatches the germline segment, possibly from a read error. The rearrangement uses TRBV2 and TRBJ2-7; 7 nucleotides align to TRBD2. The CDR3 loop spans 15 amino acids. The germline V gene encodes CDR1 SNHLY and CDR2 FYNNEI. For the CDR3, the DNA is TGTGCCAGCAGTGTAATGAGCGGGGATACCTACGAGCAGCACTTC. The encoded protein is CASSVMSGDTYEQHF.

There are many counts of this clonotype. The chain couples TRBV4-3 to TRBJ2-7; D perhaps matches TRBD2 (5 bases). The CDR3 length is 15 residues. V lost 0 bases and J 2 bases, leaving 11 bases between the germline ends. The V gene's germline CDR1 is LGHNA and CDR2 YSLEER. The CDR3 loop reads CASSQDYSGTYEQYF. Written as DNA, the CDR3 is TGCGCCAGCAGCCAAGATTACAGCGGAACCTACGAGCAGTACTTC.

This clonotype showed up many times. A much larger clone is a single base away; this may be a read error. In this CDR3 the conserved last residue, phenylalanine or tryptophan, is missing, so a read error is likely. The rearrangement links TRBV19 to TRBJ2-2; 7 bases match TRBD1. The germline V gene encodes CDR1 LNHDA and CDR2 SQIVND (reference sequence). V trimming: 4 bases; J trimming: 6 bases; junction bases outside the gene matches: 5. CDR3 length: 14 amino acids. The CDR3 DNA sequence: TGTGCCAGTAGTACGACAGGGATCGCCGGGGAGCTGTTTTCT. This translates into CASSTTGIAGELFS.

About this clonotype: In this CDR3 the conserved last residue, phenylalanine or tryptophan, is missing, so a read error is likely. No DNA is shown, since the ends of the CDR3 on it are uncertain; the CDR3 is the one TCRdb lists. This rearrangement joins TRBV7-9 to TRBJ2-6; the D call in the table, TRBD2, was not verified against the DNA. Germline-derived CDR1 and CDR2 are SEHNR and FQNEAQ (reference sequence). The CDR3 numbers 11 amino acids, ends counted. CDR3 residues: CASSLPTSGSS.

This chain uses TRBV11-1 with TRBJ1-5, with 10 bases fitting TRBD1. V gave up 5 bases and J gave up 11 bases; unmatched junction bases: 12. Germline CDR1 and CDR2: SGHAT and FQDESV (reference sequence). The CDR3 length is 15 residues. The CDR3 loop is CASSADRGEQETQHF. CDR3 bases: TGTGCCAGCAGCGCGGACAGGGGGGAGCAAGAGACCCAGCATTTT.

This clonotype was detected only once. The V call is TRBV6-4, the J call TRBJ2-7; 7 bases are a match to TRBD1. The length of the CDR3 is 17 residues. The trim removed 2 bases at V and 0 bases at J, leaving 10 bases unmatched. CDR1 and CDR2 from the germline V gene are MRHNA and SNTAGT. CDR3 protein: CASSDHRDSKISYEQYF. In nucleotides, the CDR3 is TGTGCCAGCAGTGACCACCGGGACAGCAAAATCTCCTACGAGCAGTACTTC.